This T cell receptor (beta chain) was observed in a study of blood T cell repertoires in COVID-19. Germline assignment: CDR1 SGHRS and CDR2 YFSETQ. The CDR3 is 14 amino acids. The trim removed 4 bases at V and 6 bases at J, leaving 5 bases unmatched. Produced via immunoSEQ multiplex PCR; TCRdb's table is partial and in-frame only. This table holds 80,000 to 95,000 clones, roughly 89% found once. The chain employs TRBV5-1 and TRBJ2-1; 9 bases are shared with TRBD1. The receptor was derived from a woman aged 70-85 years with acute or convalescent COVID-19. Sequencing used peripheral blood. Written as DNA, the CDR3 is TGCGCCAGCAGCCCTAGGACAGGGGTCAATGAGCAGTTCTTC. Translation: CASSPRTGVNEQFF. Full variable domain (remainder filled in from reference TRBV5-1 and TRBJ2-1): KAGVTQTPRYLIKTRGQQVTLSCSPISGHRSVSWYQQTPGQGLQFLFEYFSETQRNKGNFPGRFSGRQFSNSRSEMNVSTLELGDSALYLCASSPRTGVNEQFFGPGTRLTVL.